What follows are 8 T cell receptor beta chains derived from one specimen sequenced in a study of T cells after yellow fever vaccination. One entry per CDR3 protein, called by TCRdb with MiXCR from the 5' RACE reads. The repertoire holds about 340,000 distinct CDR3 sequences, with about 4% as singletons. This specimen consisted of PBMCs, obtained 5 days after the yellow fever booster vaccination. Source of these receptors: a young man who received the YFV17D yellow fever vaccine.

This clonotype showed up many times. V gene TRBV18 combines with J gene TRBJ2-7; TRBD2 aligns across 9 bases. This CDR3 spans 12 amino acids. Germline CDR1 KGHSH, CDR2 LQKENI. The CDR3: CASSPPLGLAIV. In DNA, the CDR3 is TGTGCCAGCTCACCACCGTTGGGACTAGCAATCGTC.

This clonotype was recorded at least ten times. CDR3 bases: TGTGCCAGCAGCCTCCGGACTAGCGGGGAGCAGTTCTTC. Translating gives CASSLRTSGEQFF. The chain links TRBV3-1 to TRBJ2-1; 11 positions match TRBD2. Trimming took 4 bases from V and 10 from J; bases not matched to a gene: 3. This CDR3 is 13 amino acids long. CDR1 is LGHDT, CDR2 YNNKEL, per germline (reference sequence).

This clonotype was seen repeatedly, ten times or more. This chain links TRBV18 with TRBJ1-1, with D possibly being TRBD1 (6 bases). The germline V gene encodes CDR1 KGHSH and CDR2 LQKENI. This CDR3 region has 13 residues. Trimming left V 8 bases short and J 1 base short, with 11 bases between. CDR3 in DNA: TGTGCCAGCAGCAGGGACAAGAACACTGAAGCTTTCTTT. It encodes CASSRDKNTEAFF.

This clonotype was detected only a few times. The V gene is TRBV12-3 or TRBV12-4, the J gene TRBJ1-2; TRBD1 is a possible D gene (5 bases). The ends were cut back, 5 bases at V and 2 bases at J, with 12 bases in the middle. The CDR3 runs to 14 residues. The CDR3 coding sequence is TGTGCCAGCAGTACTGGAGGGACGAACTATGGCTACACCTTC. As protein: CASSTGGTNYGYTF.

This chain uses TRBV27 with TRBJ1-5; TRBD1 is a possible D gene (6 bases). This CDR3 region has 16 residues. Germline V CDR1 and CDR2: MNHEY, SMNVEV (reference sequence). Trimming shortened V by 5 bases and J by 3 bases, and 17 bases separated the two germline ends. CDR3 sequence reads: CASSIQGSGSNQPQHF. The CDR3 DNA sequence: TGTGCCAGCAGTATACAGGGATCCGGGTCCAATCAGCCCCAGCATTTT.

This clonotype appeared many times. The CDR3 bases are TGTGCCAGCTGTCTTAACAGGGCTGGGACTGAAGCTTTCTTT. This translates into CASCLNRAGTEAFF. V gene TRBV7-8 combines with J gene TRBJ1-1, with D maybe TRBD1 (6 bases). The CDR3 is made up of 14 amino acids. Germline CDR1 and CDR2: SGHVS and FQNEAQ. V lost 8 bases and J lost 5, with 18 bases in between.

This clonotype appeared a few times. CDR3: CASSWASDTQYF. CDR3 sequence (DNA): TGTGCCAGCAGCTGGGCTTCAGATACGCAGTATTTT. V is TRBV7-2 and J is TRBJ2-3; no firm D call. There are 12 residues in the CDR3. The germline V gene has CDR1 SGHTA and CDR2 FQGNSA. V lost 4 bases to trimming and J lost 4 bases, with 6 bases between them. Using reference TRBV7-2 and TRBJ2-3 for the parts outside the CDR3, the full variable domain is GAGVSQSPSNKVTEKGKDVELRCDPISGHTALYWYRQSLGQGLEFLIYFQGNSAPDKSGLPSDRFSAERTGGSVSTLTIQRTQQEDSAVYLCASSWASDTQYFGPGTRLTVL.

This clonotype was detected a few times. The chain employs TRBV7-2 and TRBJ1-2; possibly TRBD1 for D (5 bases). Germline V gene sequence: CDR1 SGHTA, CDR2 FQGNSA. With 5 bases removed from V and 0 bases from J, the gap between germline ends came to 10 bases. This CDR3 has 14 residues. The CDR3 DNA is TGTGCCAGCAGCCCCGACAGCCCTAACTATGGCTACACCTTC. It translates to CASSPDSPNYGYTF.